This T cell receptor beta chain was obtained from a study of shared clonotypes between healthy human individuals. The CDR3 extends over 18 amino acids. Germline CDR1 WSHSY, CDR2 SAAADI. J gave up 0 bases and V 6 bases, and 14 bases lay outside the gene matches. The naive CD8 subset, CD45RO-negative cells positively selected for CCR7, excluded terminally differentiated effector memory CD45RA+ cells. Notes on the study in general: All-four-donor shared clonotypes had higher generation probabilities than non-shared clonotypes did. In general, naive subsets displayed greater estimated richness than memory subsets did. Naive CD4 clonotypes were shared across several donors at roughly 5%.

Authors' analysis steps: Without quality scores, immunoSEQ junctional reads could not be filtered like full-length reads. Clones were sequenced by immunoSEQ multiplex PCR, and TCRdb holds only the in-frame ones, with some missing. The DNA was the basis for D and trimming; V, J and clone size are from that table. The sample carries hundreds of thousands of clones, 90% to 95% recorded once. Comment on this clone: Its specificity is unknown.

The gene calls are TRBV10-2 and TRBJ2-7; 10 positions match TRBD1. Sequences were obtained from naive CD8+ T cells sorted from blood. This receptor was taken from a woman in her twenties or thirties in good health. The CDR3, as DNA: TGCGCCAGCAGGTCCGGGACAGGGGACACCTCCGTCTCCTACGAGCAGTACTTC. This gives the protein CASRSGTGDTSVSYEQYF.